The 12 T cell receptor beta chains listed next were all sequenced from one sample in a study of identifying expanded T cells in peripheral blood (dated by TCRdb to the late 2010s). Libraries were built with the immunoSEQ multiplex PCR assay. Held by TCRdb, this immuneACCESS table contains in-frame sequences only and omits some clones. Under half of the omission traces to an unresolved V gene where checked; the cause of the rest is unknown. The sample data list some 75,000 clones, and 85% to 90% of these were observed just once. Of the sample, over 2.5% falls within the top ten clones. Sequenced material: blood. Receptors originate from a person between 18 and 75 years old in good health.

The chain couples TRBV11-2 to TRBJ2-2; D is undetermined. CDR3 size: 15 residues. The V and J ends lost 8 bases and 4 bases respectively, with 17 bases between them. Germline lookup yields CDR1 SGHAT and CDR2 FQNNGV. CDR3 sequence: CASFWLNYGTGELFF. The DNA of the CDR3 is TGTGCCAGCTTTTGGTTGAACTACGGCACCGGGGAGCTGTTTTTT. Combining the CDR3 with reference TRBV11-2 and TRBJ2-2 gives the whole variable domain EAGVAQSPRYKIIEKRQSVAFWCNPISGHATLYWYQQILGQGPKLLIQFQNNGVVDDSQLPKDRFSAERLKGVDSTLKIQPAKLEDSAVYLCASFWLNYGTGELFFGEGSRLTVL.

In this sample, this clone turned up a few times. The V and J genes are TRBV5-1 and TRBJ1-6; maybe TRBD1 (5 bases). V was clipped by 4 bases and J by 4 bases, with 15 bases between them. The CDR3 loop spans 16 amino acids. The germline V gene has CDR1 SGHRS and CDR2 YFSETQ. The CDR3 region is CASSTTGGVYNSPLHF. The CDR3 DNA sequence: TGCGCCAGCAGCACAACCGGGGGGGTATATAATTCACCCCTCCACTTT.

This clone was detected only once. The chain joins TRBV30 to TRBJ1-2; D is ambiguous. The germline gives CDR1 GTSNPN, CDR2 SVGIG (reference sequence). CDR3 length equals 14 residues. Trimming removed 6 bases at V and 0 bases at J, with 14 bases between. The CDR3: CACPRLPANYGYTF. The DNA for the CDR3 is TGTGCCTGTCCCCGACTGCCCGCTAACTATGGCTACACCTTC.

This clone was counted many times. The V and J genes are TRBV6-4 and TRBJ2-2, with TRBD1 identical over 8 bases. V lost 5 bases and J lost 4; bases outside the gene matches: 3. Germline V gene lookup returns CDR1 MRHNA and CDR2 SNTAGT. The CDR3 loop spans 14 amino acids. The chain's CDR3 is CASSSGGGTGELFF. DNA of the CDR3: TGTGCCAGCAGTTCAGGGGGCGGCACCGGGGAGCTGTTTTTT.

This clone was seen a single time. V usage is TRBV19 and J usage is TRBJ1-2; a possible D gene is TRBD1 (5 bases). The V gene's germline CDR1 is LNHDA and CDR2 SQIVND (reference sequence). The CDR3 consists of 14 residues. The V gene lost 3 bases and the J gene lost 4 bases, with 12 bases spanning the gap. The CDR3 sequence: CASSIRTDSYGYTF. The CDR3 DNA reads TGTGCCAGTAGTATCCGAACAGACAGCTATGGCTACACCTTC.

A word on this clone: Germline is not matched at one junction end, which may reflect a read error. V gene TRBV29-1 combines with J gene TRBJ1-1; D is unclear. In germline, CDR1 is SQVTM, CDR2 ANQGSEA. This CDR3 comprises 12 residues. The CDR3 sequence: CSVESGNAEAFF. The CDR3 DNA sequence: TGCAGCGTTGAATCGGGGAACGCTGAAGCTTTCTTT.

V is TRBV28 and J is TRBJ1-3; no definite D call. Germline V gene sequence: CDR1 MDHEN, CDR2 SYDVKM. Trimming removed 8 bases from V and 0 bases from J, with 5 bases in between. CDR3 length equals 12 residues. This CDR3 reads CASAASGNTIYF. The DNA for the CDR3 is TGTGCCAGCGCCGCCTCTGGAAACACCATATATTTT.

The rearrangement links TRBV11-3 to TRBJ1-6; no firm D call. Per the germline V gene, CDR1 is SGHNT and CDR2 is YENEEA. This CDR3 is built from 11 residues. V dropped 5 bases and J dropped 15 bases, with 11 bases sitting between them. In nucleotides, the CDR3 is TGTGCCAGCAGCCCTTTCGGGGACCTCCACTTT. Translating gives CASSPFGDLHF.

The CDR3 reads CASSLGPPGQGNEKLFF. The CDR3 bases are TGTGCCAGCAGCTTAGGACCCCCGGGACAGGGGAATGAAAAACTGTTTTTT. V gene TRBV11-2 combines with J gene TRBJ1-4; 10 positions match TRBD1. The CDR3 has 17 residues. Germline CDR1 and CDR2: SGHAT and FQNNGV. The V and J ends lost 1 base and 5 bases, in that order; junction bases with no gene match: 7.

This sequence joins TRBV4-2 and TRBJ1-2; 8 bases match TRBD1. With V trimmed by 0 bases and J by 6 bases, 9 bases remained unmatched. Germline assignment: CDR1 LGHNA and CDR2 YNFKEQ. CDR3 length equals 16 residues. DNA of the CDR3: TGTGCCAGCAGCCAAGAATGGGGAAACAGGGGGGATGGCTACACCTTC. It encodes CASSQEWGNRGDGYTF.

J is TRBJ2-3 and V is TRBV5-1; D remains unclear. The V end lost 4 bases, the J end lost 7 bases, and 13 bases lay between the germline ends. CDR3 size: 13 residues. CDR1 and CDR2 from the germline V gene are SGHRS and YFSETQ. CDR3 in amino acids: CASSPNPEHTQYF. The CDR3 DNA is TGCGCCAGCAGCCCCAACCCGGAGCATACGCAGTATTTT.

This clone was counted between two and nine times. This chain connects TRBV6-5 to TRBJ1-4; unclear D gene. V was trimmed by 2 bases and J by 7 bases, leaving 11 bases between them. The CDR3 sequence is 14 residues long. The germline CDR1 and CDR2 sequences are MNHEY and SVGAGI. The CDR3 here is CASSYGGSAEKLFF. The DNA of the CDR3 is TGTGCCAGCAGTTACGGCGGGAGCGCTGAAAAACTGTTTTTT.